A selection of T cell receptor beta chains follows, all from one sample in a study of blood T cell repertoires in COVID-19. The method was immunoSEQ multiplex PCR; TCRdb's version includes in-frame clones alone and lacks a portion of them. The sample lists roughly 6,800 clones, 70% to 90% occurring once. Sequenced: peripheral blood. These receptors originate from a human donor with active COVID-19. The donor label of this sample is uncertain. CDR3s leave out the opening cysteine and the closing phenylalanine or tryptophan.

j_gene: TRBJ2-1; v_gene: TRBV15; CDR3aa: ATSIGLAAYNEQF
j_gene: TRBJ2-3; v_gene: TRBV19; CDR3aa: ASSTRSGVGRTDTQY
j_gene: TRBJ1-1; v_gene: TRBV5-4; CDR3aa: ASRRFETEAF
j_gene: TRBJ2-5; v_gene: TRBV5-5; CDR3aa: ASSPGLAGGYETQY
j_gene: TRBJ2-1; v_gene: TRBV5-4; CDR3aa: ASSSPQTPAGDEQF
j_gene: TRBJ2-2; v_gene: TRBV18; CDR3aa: ASSPPDRPRNTGELF
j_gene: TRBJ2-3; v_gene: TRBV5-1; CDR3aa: ASSFTGGFTDTQY
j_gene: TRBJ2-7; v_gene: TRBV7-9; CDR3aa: ASSWDTGIAYEQY
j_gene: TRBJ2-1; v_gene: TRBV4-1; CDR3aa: ASSQDEGYNEQF
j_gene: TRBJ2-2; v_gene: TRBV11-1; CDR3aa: ASSLVSDTGELF
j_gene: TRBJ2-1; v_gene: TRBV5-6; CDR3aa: ASSLSPTSGTSYYNEQF
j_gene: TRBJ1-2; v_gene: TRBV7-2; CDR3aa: ASSLGGGRNYGYT
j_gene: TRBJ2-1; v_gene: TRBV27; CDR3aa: ASSLWLAGAHNEQF
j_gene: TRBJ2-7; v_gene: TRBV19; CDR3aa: ASTPFGGANYEQY
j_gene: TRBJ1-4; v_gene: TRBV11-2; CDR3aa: ASSSLGRVEEKLF
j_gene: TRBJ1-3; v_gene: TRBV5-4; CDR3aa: ASSLATSHGNTIY
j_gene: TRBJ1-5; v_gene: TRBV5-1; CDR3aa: ASSLDGTANQPQH
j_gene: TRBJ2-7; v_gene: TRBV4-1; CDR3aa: ASSQVTRNYEQY
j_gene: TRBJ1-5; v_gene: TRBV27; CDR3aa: ASSRTGGRQPQH
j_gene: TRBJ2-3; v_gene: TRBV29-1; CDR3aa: SVVYSSTDTQY